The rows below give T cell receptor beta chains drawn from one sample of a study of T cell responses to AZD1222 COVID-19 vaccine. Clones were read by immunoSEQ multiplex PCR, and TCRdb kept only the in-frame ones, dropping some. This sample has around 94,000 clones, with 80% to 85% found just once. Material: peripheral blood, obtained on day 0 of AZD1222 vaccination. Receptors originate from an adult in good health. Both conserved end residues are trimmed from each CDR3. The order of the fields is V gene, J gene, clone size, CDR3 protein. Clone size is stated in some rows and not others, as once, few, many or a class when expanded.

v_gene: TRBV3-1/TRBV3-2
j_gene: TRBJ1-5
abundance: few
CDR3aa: ASSRGRENQPQH

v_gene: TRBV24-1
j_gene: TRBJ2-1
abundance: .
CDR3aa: ATSALTGGSYNEQF

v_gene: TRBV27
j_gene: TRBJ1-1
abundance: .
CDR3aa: ASSRPRDVGVFGAF

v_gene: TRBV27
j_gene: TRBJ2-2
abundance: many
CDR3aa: ASSPNRGILGTGELF

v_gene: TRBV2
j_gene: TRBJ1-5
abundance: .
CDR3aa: ATSGKGNQPQH

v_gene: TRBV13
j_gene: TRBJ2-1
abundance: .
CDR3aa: ASSFWGGSYNEQF

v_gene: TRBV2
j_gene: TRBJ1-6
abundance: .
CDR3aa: ASGGQGNSPLH

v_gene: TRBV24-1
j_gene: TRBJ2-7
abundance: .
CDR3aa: ATSDVGGFEQY

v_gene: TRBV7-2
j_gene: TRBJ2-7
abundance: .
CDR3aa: ASSLVPRSSYEQY

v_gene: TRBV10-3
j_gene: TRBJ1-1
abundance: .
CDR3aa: AISERGNTEAF

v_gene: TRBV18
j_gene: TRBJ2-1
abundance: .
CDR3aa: ASFSGIGYNEQF

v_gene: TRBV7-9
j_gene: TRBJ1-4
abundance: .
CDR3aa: ASREDRGRNEKLF

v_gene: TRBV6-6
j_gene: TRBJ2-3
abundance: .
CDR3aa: ASVTSGGITDTQY

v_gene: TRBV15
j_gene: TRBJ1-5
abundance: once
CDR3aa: ATSDPLLGRGNQPQH

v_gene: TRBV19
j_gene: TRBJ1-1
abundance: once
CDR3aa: ASSMVAGQGGAEAF

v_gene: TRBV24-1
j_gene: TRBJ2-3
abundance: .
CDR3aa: ATSEGRTDTQY

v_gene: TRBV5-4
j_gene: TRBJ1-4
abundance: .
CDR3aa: ASSPSPGQYIGSTNEKLF

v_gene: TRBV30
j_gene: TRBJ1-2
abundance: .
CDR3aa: AWISTANYGYT

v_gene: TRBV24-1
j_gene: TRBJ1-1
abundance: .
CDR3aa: ATSKVDIRVYEAF

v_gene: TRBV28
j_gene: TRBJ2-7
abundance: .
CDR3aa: ASSTSGSYEQY

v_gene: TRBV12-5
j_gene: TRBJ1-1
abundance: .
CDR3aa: ASGVRTSNTEAF

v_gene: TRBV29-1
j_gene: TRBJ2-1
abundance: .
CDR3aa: SVAPFLRAGAENEQF

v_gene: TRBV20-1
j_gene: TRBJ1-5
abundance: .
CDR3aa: SASPGGRQPQH

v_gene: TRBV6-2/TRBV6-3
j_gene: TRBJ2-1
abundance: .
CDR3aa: ASSLGTGPYNEQF

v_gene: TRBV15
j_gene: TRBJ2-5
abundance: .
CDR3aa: ATSERTSLGETQY

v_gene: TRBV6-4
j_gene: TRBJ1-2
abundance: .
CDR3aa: ASSTNPGQGYGYT

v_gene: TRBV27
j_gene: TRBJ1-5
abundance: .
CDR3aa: ASRLGGPSNQPQH

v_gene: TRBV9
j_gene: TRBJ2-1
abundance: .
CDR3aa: ASSVRTSGGDEQF

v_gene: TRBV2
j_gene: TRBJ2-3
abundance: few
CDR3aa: ASRGRGVTDTQY

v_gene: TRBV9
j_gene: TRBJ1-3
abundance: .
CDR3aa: ASSPSGVSGNTIY

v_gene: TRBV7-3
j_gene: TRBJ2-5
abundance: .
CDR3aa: ASSLTGGGETQY

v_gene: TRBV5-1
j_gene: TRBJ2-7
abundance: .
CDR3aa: ASSLQTGRIDEQY

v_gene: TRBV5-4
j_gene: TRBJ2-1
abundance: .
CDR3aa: ASSMVDEQF

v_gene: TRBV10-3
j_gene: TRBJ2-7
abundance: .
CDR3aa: AISKQEREEQY

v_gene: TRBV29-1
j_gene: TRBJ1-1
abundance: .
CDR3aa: SVADRGLGTEAF

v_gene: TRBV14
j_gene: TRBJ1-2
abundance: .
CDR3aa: ASSQVGVVYGYT

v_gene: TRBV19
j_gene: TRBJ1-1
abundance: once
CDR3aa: ASSIASLEAF

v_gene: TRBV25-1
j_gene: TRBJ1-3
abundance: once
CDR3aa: ASSDLFTSGNTIY

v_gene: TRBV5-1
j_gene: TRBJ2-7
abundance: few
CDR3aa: ASSLGSPLEQY

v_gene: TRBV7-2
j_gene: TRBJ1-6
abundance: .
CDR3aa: ASSSPSRAQNSPLH

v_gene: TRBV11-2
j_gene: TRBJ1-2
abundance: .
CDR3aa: ASSLEQAYGYT

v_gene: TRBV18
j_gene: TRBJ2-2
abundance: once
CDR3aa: ASSPRLAGETGELF

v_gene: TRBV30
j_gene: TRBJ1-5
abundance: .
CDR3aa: AWSVDRRGQPQH

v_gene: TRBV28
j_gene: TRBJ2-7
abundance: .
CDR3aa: ASSLVPGAPTRNEQY

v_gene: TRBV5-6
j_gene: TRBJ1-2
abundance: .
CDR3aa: ASSPRPLNYGYT

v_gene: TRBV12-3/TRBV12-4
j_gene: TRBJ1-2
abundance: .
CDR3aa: ASGAGYGYT

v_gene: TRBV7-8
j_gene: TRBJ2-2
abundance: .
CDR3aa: ASSPQFGTGELF

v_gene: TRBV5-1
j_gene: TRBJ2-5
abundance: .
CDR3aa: ASSLGQLETQY

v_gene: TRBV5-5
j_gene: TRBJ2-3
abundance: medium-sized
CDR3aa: ASSLVGGRAADTQY

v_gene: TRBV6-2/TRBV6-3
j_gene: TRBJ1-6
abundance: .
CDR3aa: ASSAPGQPNSPLH

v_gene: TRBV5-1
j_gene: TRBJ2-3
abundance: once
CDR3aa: ASSLNTPDTQY

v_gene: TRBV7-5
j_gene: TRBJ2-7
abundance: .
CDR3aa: ARSPAGGHEQY

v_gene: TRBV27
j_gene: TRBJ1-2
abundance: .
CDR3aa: ASTSGQAIGDGYT

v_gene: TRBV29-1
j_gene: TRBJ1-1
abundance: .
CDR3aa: SVDNRDGHTEAF

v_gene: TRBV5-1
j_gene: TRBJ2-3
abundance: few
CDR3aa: ASSLVGGRDTQY